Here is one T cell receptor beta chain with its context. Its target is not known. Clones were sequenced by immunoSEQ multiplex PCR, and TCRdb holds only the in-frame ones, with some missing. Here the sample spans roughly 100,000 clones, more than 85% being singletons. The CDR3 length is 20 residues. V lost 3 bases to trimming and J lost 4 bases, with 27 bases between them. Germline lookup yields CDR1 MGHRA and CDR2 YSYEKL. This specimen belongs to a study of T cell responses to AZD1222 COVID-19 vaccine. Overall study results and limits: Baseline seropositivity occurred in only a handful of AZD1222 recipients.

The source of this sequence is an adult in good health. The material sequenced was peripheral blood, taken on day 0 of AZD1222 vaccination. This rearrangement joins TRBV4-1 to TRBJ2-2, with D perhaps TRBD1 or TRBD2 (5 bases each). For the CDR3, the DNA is TGCGCCAGCAGCCATAGATTAACAGGCAGCCCCAGGGACGGCACCGGGGAGCTGTTTTTT. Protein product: CASSHRLTGSPRDGTGELFF.